Below are 21 T cell receptor beta chains sequenced from a single sample in a study of blood T cell repertoires in COVID-19. Assay used: immunoSEQ multiplex PCR; TCRdb lists only in-frame clones, some missing. The sample lists around 19,000 clones; around 90% were seen once. The sample was peripheral blood. The source is a human donor in a cohort sampled during active COVID-19.

In this sample, this clone turned up a few times. The genes are TRBV30 and TRBJ1-2; no clear D gene. CDR3 size: 12 residues. Germline CDR1 and CDR2: GTSNPN and SVGIG (reference sequence). The germline V and J ends were trimmed by 0 bases and 8 bases, with 10 bases remaining between them. Written as DNA, the CDR3 is TGTGCCTGGAGTGTACGGAGGGAGGGCTACACCTTC. Protein sequence: CAWSVRREGYTF.

This clone was seen only a few times. The V and J genes are TRBV7-9 and TRBJ1-4; 8 nucleotides align to TRBD1. CDR3 length: 13 residues. J was trimmed by 6 bases and V by 6 bases; bases with no gene match: 3. Germline assignment: CDR1 SEHNR and CDR2 FQNEAQ (reference sequence). The CDR3 DNA is TGTGCCAGCAGATCGGGACAGGATGAAAAACTGTTTTTT. Its translation: CASRSGQDEKLFF.

Concerning this clone itself: One end of the junction fails to match germline, which may point to a read error. The chain is built from TRBV12-3 or TRBV12-4 and TRBJ2-5, with a tentative D call TRBD2 (6 bases). This CDR3 contains 13 residues. The CDR3 nucleotides are TGTGCCAGCAGTTTAAGTTCGGGAGAGAACCAGTACTTC. It specifies CASSLSSGENQYF.

Only a few counts were recorded for this clone. This sequence joins TRBV19 and TRBJ2-7; 7 bases are shared with TRBD2. V lost 3 bases and J lost 7; bases outside the gene matches: 6. The germline CDR1 and CDR2 sequences are LNHDA and SQIVND (reference sequence). The CDR3 covers 13 residues. CDR3: CASSIPGGSEQYF. The CDR3 coding sequence is TGTGCCAGTAGTATTCCGGGAGGAAGTGAGCAGTACTTC.

In this sample, this clone turned up once. The chain joins TRBV7-9 to TRBJ2-5; 10 nucleotides line up with TRBD1. This CDR3 is built from 16 residues. The trim removed 5 bases at V and 3 bases at J, leaving 9 bases unmatched. Germline V gene lookup returns CDR1 SEHNR and CDR2 FQNEAQ (reference sequence). CDR3 region: CASSINTGTGEETQYF. The CDR3 region has the DNA TGTGCCAGCAGCATCAACACCGGGACAGGGGAAGAGACCCAGTACTTC.

This clone has more than one count but fewer than ten. DNA for the CDR3: TGTGCCAGCAGCCCATCCGGGAACACCGGGGAGCTGTTTTTT. It encodes CASSPSGNTGELFF. The chain links TRBV2 to TRBJ2-2; D not resolved. The CDR3 contains 14 residues. Germline V CDR1 and CDR2: SNHLY, FYNNEI. The V and J ends lost 6 bases and 1 base respectively, with 9 bases between them.

This chain connects TRBV7-3 to TRBJ2-1; 7 positions agree with TRBD1. The CDR3 consists of 15 residues. Germline CDR1 is SGHTA and CDR2 is FQGTGA. With 5 bases clipped from V and 5 bases from J, the junction kept 9 bases outside the gene matches. DNA of the CDR3: TGTGCCAGCAGCCTCGGGACAGCGCGACACAATGAGCAGTTCTTC. As protein: CASSLGTARHNEQFF. Full variable domain (rest looked up from reference TRBV7-3 and TRBJ2-1): GAGVSQTPSNKVTEKGKYVELRCDPISGHTALYWYRQSLGQGPEFLIYFQGTGAADDSGLPNDRFFAVRPEGSVSTLKIQRTERGDSAVYLCASSLGTARHNEQFFGPGTRLTVL.

This CDR3 is CASSPSSGIHNEQFF. Here the CDR3 DNA reads TGTGCCAGCAGCCCGTCTAGCGGGATACACAATGAGCAGTTCTTC. This chain joins TRBV7-3 and TRBJ2-1, with 9 bases fitting TRBD2. Germline V gene sequence: CDR1 SGHTA, CDR2 FQGTGA. V gave up 5 bases and J gave up 5 bases; unmatched junction bases: 7. The CDR3 runs to 15 residues.

This rearrangement joins TRBV30 to TRBJ2-2; D is unresolved. CDR1 is GTSNPN, CDR2 SVGIG, per germline (reference sequence). The ends were cut back, 5 bases at V and 0 bases at J, with 4 bases in the middle. CDR3 length: 12 amino acids. For the CDR3, the DNA is TGTGCCTGGGACACGAACACCGGGGAGCTGTTTTTT. Translated: CAWDTNTGELFF.

This chain joins TRBV5-5 and TRBJ2-4; possible D gene TRBD2, 5 bases. The CDR3 runs 15 residues. The germline gives CDR1 SGHKS, CDR2 YYEKEE (reference sequence). V was shortened by 2 bases and J by 0 bases, with 9 bases between the two germline ends. The CDR3 nucleotides are TGTGCCAGCAGCTTAGAAGCGGCAGCCAAAAACATTCAGTACTTC. Residues: CASSLEAAAKNIQYF.

V is TRBV30 and J is TRBJ2-4; TRBD2 is a possible D gene (7 bases). This CDR3 region has 16 residues. Trimming removed 0 bases from V and 3 bases from J, with 15 bases in between. The germline gives CDR1 GTSNPN, CDR2 SVGIG (reference sequence). In DNA form, the CDR3 reads TGTGCCTGGAGTGTTTCGGGGGGCGCAAGCAAAAACATTCAGTACTTC. It specifies CAWSVSGGASKNIQYF.

The chain uses TRBV12-3 or TRBV12-4 and TRBJ2-5; 12 bases are shared with TRBD2. V dropped 6 bases and J dropped 9; count of bases not matched to a gene: 2. CDR3 length: 12 amino acids. The CDR3, as DNA: TGTGCCAGCAGAGGACTAGCGGGGCCCCAGTACTTC. It translates to CASRGLAGPQYF.

The chain combines TRBV5-1 with TRBJ2-1; unclear D gene. Germline V lookup: CDR1 SGHRS, CDR2 YFSETQ. Trimming cost V 1 base and J 4 bases, with 15 bases left between them. The CDR3 covers 16 residues. CDR3 bases: TGCGCCAGCAGCTTGCAACGTTTTCCCCAGTACAATGAGCAGTTCTTC. As protein: CASSLQRFPQYNEQFF.

This clone has more than one count but fewer than ten. The rearrangement uses TRBV7-2 and TRBJ2-7, with 7 nucleotides matching TRBD1. The CDR3 contains 14 residues. CDR1 is SGHTA, CDR2 FQGNSA, per germline. The V and J ends lost 2 bases and 5 bases, in that order; junction bases with no gene match: 6. In DNA form, the CDR3 reads TGTGCCAGCAGCTTAAGGGGGCGCGTGAACGAGCAGTACTTC. Translating it yields CASSLRGRVNEQYF. Full variable domain (missing parts from reference TRBV7-2 and TRBJ2-7): GAGVSQSPSNKVTEKGKDVELRCDPISGHTALYWYRQSLGQGLEFLIYFQGNSAPDKSGLPSDRFSAERTGGSVSTLTIQRTQQEDSAVYLCASSLRGRVNEQYFGPGTRLTVT.

V gene TRBV19 combines with J gene TRBJ2-3; 9 bases align to TRBD1. V lost 4 bases and J lost 4; bases outside the gene matches: 3. The CDR3 is 14 residues long. Germline V gene lookup returns CDR1 LNHDA and CDR2 SQIVND (reference sequence). Here the CDR3 reads CASSKDRGPDTQYF. For the CDR3, the DNA is TGTGCCAGTAGTAAGGACAGGGGACCAGATACGCAGTATTTT.

This clone was seen just once. The chain links TRBV6-5 to TRBJ2-1; 9 nucleotides match TRBD2. The V gene end was trimmed by 8 bases and the J gene end by 4 bases; junction bases not matched to a gene: 6. CDR1 and CDR2 (germline): MNHEY, SVGAGI. The CDR3 extends over 14 amino acids. The CDR3 DNA reads TGTGCCAGCCTACGACTAGCGGTGTACAATGAGCAGTTCTTC. Its translation is CASLRLAVYNEQFF.

The chain couples TRBV12-3 or TRBV12-4 to TRBJ1-2; 8 bases align to TRBD1. The CDR3 covers 13 residues. The V and J ends lost 6 bases and 4 bases, in that order; junction bases with no gene match: 4. DNA for the CDR3: TGTGCCAGCAGGGGACAGGACTCCTATGGCTACACCTTC. Protein: CASRGQDSYGYTF.

The V gene is TRBV9, the J gene TRBJ1-2; 7 nucleotides agree with TRBD1. Losses at the gene ends were 0 bases for V and 4 bases for J; bases not matched to a gene: 0. Germline assignment: CDR1 SGDLS and CDR2 YYNGEE. This CDR3 contains 13 residues. For the CDR3, the DNA is TGTGCCAGCAGCGTAGGACAGGGCTATGGCTACACCTTC. This encodes CASSVGQGYGYTF.

V and J are TRBV11-2 and TRBJ1-1; tentative D call: TRBD1 (6 bases). Trimming stripped 4 bases from V and 0 bases from J, with 12 bases between. Germline CDR1 reads SGHAT; CDR2 reads FQNNGV. The CDR3 spans 15 residues. The CDR3 nucleotides are TGTGCCAGCAGCTCATCGGGACACATGAACACTGAAGCTTTCTTT. Residues: CASSSSGHMNTEAFF. Combining the CDR3 with reference TRBV11-2 and TRBJ1-1 gives the whole variable domain EAGVAQSPRYKIIEKRQSVAFWCNPISGHATLYWYQQILGQGPKLLIQFQNNGVVDDSQLPKDRFSAERLKGVDSTLKIQPAKLEDSAVYLCASSSSGHMNTEAFFGQGTRLTVV.

The gene calls are TRBV6-5 and TRBJ2-1, with 8 bases identical to TRBD2. CDR3 size: 15 residues. Germline CDR1 is MNHEY and CDR2 is SVGAGI. V trimming: 6 bases; J trimming: 7 bases; junction bases outside the gene matches: 11. The CDR3 is CASRSPGLGFNEQFF. In DNA form, the CDR3 reads TGTGCCAGCAGATCACCGGGACTAGGTTTTAATGAGCAGTTCTTC.

This chain connects TRBV9 to TRBJ1-6, with 10 nucleotides matching TRBD1. Germline-derived CDR1 and CDR2 are SGDLS and YYNGEE. The CDR3 runs 13 residues. V lost 4 bases to trimming and J lost 14 bases; unmatched junction nucleotides: 6. CDR3 nucleotides: TGTGCCAGCAGCCCATCCGGGACAGGGGCCCTCCACTTT. Protein sequence: CASSPSGTGALHF.